This T cell receptor (beta chain) was documented in a study of cytomegalovirus exposure and HLA in healthy donors (dated by TCRdb to 2016 to 2017). Notes on the research overall: An earlier analysis of approximately 600 of the donors reported 250 to 300 Gb of sequence data and 117 million unique TCR beta sequences from 150 million to 200 million T cells. The number of donors typed differed by locus, with 629-630 for A, B, C, DRB1 and DQB1, approximately 500 for DQA1, approximately 570 for DPA1, and 400 to 490 for DPB1. An early release that covered approximately 600 HLA-typed donors contained around 300 gigabases of sequencing data and approximately 85 million unique TCR sequences. Using immunosequencing, the study profiled T cell repertoires from around 670 subjects and related those repertoires to cytomegalovirus serostatus. A later genetic analysis took genome-wide SNP genotypes for about 60% of the roughly 670 donors and used that subset as a discovery cohort. The later analysis used no new phenotypic data to find candidate immune exposures, relying instead on TCR beta sequences and their occurrence across donors. Roughly 5 DR-DQ haplotypes were handled as single units for association and clustering, since linkage in the cohort was strong. Class I and class II HLA loci were covered by the typing at four-digit resolution. Donor age, sex, ethnicity and CMV serostatus were collected together with the repertoire data. To decide whether each TCR beta V gene segment behaved as functional or pseudogenic, an earlier analysis of 587 of the donors relied on high-throughput TCR beta sequencing. Among some 400 genotyped donors of the cohort, an average of about 220,000 unique TCR beta nucleotide sequences was sequenced per donor, of which roughly 17% were non-productive. In a later analysis, previously published TCR beta repertoires from 500 to 750 donors were re-analyzed and high-resolution HLA genotyping was added so that TCR occurrence patterns could be studied. In addition to the first cohort of 666 subjects, a separate validation cohort of 120 different subjects was used. Of the roughly 410 genotyped donors, 81% were placed in the genetic ancestry cluster associated with self-reported Caucasian donors. All discovery cohort repertoires had been generated using a single sequencing platform. The study aimed to test whether cataloging public T cell receptors could reveal signatures of past pathogen exposure. The study combined high-throughput TCR immunosequencing, statistical association of individual TCRs with disease status, and machine learning to predict cytomegalovirus infection status.

The cohort comprised fewer than 750 healthy bone marrow donors. At the time of sampling, every cohort member was nominally healthy, though immune exposures that went unrecorded were likely present. The donor was CMV seropositive and was included in the group of 250 to 350 seropositive cohort members. A peripheral blood sample was collected from each donor, and TCR beta sequencing was performed on peripheral blood mononuclear cells. Genomic DNA extraction from the blood cell samples was performed with the Qiagen DNeasy Blood Extraction Kit. The library was produced with the immunoSEQ multiplex PCR assay. For the multiplex PCR, a mixture combining 60 forward primers for TCR Vbeta segments and 13 reverse primers for TCR Jbeta segments was used. The CDR3 region of rearranged TCR beta genes was amplified from genomic DNA with a multiplex PCR assay. Amplified TCR beta libraries were sequenced as 87-base-pair reads on the Illumina HiSeq System. For the original study's pipeline: A later analysis tallied 75 million to 95 million unique TCR beta chains across the 660 or so repertoires, and approximately 12 million of those chains were shared by two or more donors. A nearest-neighbor algorithm error-corrected the raw reads and collapsed the reads into unique sequences, merging closely related sequences to remove PCR and sequencing errors. V, D and J gene segments were assigned by aligning CDR3 sequences to IMGT reference sequences. For a sequence to be retained, a match of at least six nucleotides was required to both a V gene segment and a J gene segment. A rearrangement was called productive if the CDR3 had no stop codons and remained in frame with V and J, and every other rearrangement was called non-productive. CDR3 was defined according to IMGT convention as the region running from the second conserved V-encoded cysteine to the conserved J-encoded phenylalanine. In an earlier analysis of roughly 580 of the donors, sequences lacking an unambiguous match to a single V gene segment were excluded. An earlier analysis of some 500 of the donors classified V segments as functional when productive rearrangements were above 56.7% and as segregating when the standard deviation between donors was above 5%. A statistical classification framework was built for diagnosing cytomegalovirus status from the catalog of TCR beta chain sequences. V and J gene assignment, in a later analysis, came from comparing TCR nucleotide sequences with IMGT/GENE-DB human TR gene sequences. A later analysis assigned CDR3 sequences and most-parsimonious VDJ recombination scenarios with the TCRdist pipeline. In a later analysis, each TCR beta chain was defined by its CDR3 amino acid sequence together with its V-gene family, and reads lacking a unique V-gene family were excluded. As a way to deal with suspected cross-contamination and a sequencing artifact, a later analysis dropped hundreds of nucleotide sequences that were highly shared and had low generation probability. In a later analysis, a clonal expansion index for each public chain was calculated from normalized within-repertoire ranks of inferred template counts. In a later analysis, generation probabilities were computed with a VDJ recombination model fitted to out-of-frame rearrangements, and the resulting probabilities were checked against IGoR. In a later analysis, TCR-TCR, TCR-HLA and TCR-CMV co-occurrence was scored with hypergeometric tests, and a repertoire-size bias correction was applied to TCR pairs. A later analysis estimated false discovery rates by permuting HLA or CMV assignments 20 times. In a later analysis, co-occurring TCRs were grouped with DBSCAN, and TCRdist sequence similarity was added when clustering was performed within HLA-allele-positive subsets. For co-occurrence clustering, repertoires with fewer than 30,000 or more than 120,000 public chains were excluded, along with a handful of repertoires with anomalous nucleotide sharing. The immuneACCESS repertoire file appears here via TCRdb, limited to in-frame rearrangements. These files lack a portion of the clones; in checked studies, under half of the deficit traces to unresolved V genes, and the cause of the others is not known. That table is the source of V, J and clone size, and D and trimming were worked out from the DNA. In all, the sample holds about 140,000 clones, and roughly four fifths of those were seen once. Together, the top ten hold about 3.9% of the sample.

On the study overall, not on this receptor specifically: A later analysis associated some 17,000 TCR beta sequences with specific HLA alleles at a false discovery rate of 0.05. Roughly uniform sequencing depth across donors was assumed in presence/absence analyses, although this assumption may not hold. A further reported finding was that TCR beta sequences accurately predicted the HLA-A and HLA-B alleles for most subjects in the first cohort. In this cohort, only TCR beta chains were sequenced, and detectable features were limited by the absence of alpha or paired-chain data. The authors suggested that the approach could potentially be generalized to other disease states and immunological phenotypes. In both the original and validation cohorts, the classifier was reported to diagnose cytomegalovirus status with high specificity and sensitivity. A later genetic analysis associated a missense DCLRE1C variant with V-gene and J-gene trimming of TCR beta chains, and an independent cohort replicated the association. The 87-base-pair reads could not distinguish some IMGT-functional V segments, including TRBV6-2 and TRBV6-3, so those segments were excluded. Across donors, most TCR sequences were observed very rarely, whereas some public TCRs were present in many individuals. A later analysis found that TCR association rates varied across HLA loci, with DRB1 alleles showing the most associated TCRs and HLA-C alleles the fewest. Linkage disequilibrium might explain the correlated functional status among segregating V segments, but an unknown experimental factor could not be excluded. A few of the identified cytomegalovirus-associated TCR beta chains were confirmed in vitro to be specific for cytomegalovirus antigens. A cluster of highly shared sequence variants was judged likely to represent a technical artifact of the sequencing pipeline. In a later analysis, several top co-occurrence clusters were reported to appear linked to parvovirus B19, influenza, CMV and Epstein-Barr virus. An earlier analysis of some 560 of the donors showed that most TCR beta V segments appeared in productive rearrangements either about 87% or about 30% of the time, which broadly matched IMGT annotations. A later analysis found that most CMV-associated TCR beta chains appeared HLA-restricted, with HLA associations seemingly driven largely by CMV exposure. When HLA alleles, especially DR and DQ, strongly co-occurred, TCR associations were difficult to assign to individual alleles. CMV serostatus was the only immune exposure information available for the cohort. The earlier analysis of approximately 540 of the donors excluded 15 to 20 rarely observed V segments, including chromosome 9 orphons, because counts were too low. Because some donors lacked HLA typing at each locus, the association tests relied only on the typed subset. In a later analysis, HLA-associated TCR beta chains were found to be more clonally expanded and to have lower generation probabilities than equally common non-associated chains. A later genetic analysis reported fewer N-insertions in productive TCRs among donors in an Asian-associated ancestry cluster than the roughly 620-donor mean. The study listed approximately 160 TCR beta chains as associated with cytomegalovirus.

Notes on this clone: The target of this receptor is not known. Per-nucleotide qualities are absent, and no much larger clonotype sits a single base away.

The CDR3, cysteine through phenylalanine, is 13 amino acids long. Of the read, only the CDR3 DNA is kept; its 39 bases are in frame from base 1. Relative to germline, V is 6 bases shorter and J is 15 bases shorter, with 18 bases between their ends. From the germline V gene, CDR1 is MNHEY and CDR2 is SVGAGI. The clonotype comes from a man in his forties in good health and CMV-seropositive. The chain uses TRBV6-5 and TRBJ1-6; no D gene call is confident. Sequencing was done on a sample of PBMCs. The CDR3 protein sequence reads: CASSQGLATFLHF. In nucleotide form, the sequence is TGTGCCAGCAGCCAAGGACTGGCTACTTTCCTCCACTTT.